One sample yielded the 27 T cell receptor beta chains listed below, sequenced in a study of CD4 T cell repertoires in COVID-19. Data came from immunoSEQ multiplex PCR; TCRdb stores just in-frame clones and leaves some out. The profile shows some 71,000 clones, about 80% of them singletons. This specimen consisted of CD4+ T cells from peripheral blood, obtained after recovery from COVID-19. The origin of the receptors is a human donor who had COVID-19.

This clone was detected once. V usage is TRBV12-5 and J usage is TRBJ1-1; possibly TRBD1 for D (5 bases). Germline assignment: CDR1 LGHNT and CDR2 FRNRAP. The V and J ends lost 1 base and 1 base respectively, with 7 bases between them. The CDR3 runs to 14 residues. The CDR3 coding sequence is TGTGCTAGTGGTTTGGGGACACCGAACACTGAAGCTTTCTTT. This encodes CASGLGTPNTEAFF.

J is TRBJ1-5 and V is TRBV3-1 (or the pseudogene TRBV3-2); D is ambiguous. Trimming took 1 base from V and 3 from J, leaving 10 bases between them. Germline lookup yields CDR1 LGHDT and CDR2 YNNKEL (reference sequence). This CDR3 contains 15 residues. The CDR3 sequence is CASSQGPGINQPQHF. Written as DNA, the CDR3 is TGTGCCAGCAGCCAAGGGCCAGGCATCAATCAGCCCCAGCATTTT.

V usage is TRBV10-2 and J usage is TRBJ1-3; 12 bases line up with TRBD1. Germline CDR1 and CDR2: WSHSY and SAAADI. Losses at the gene ends were 6 bases for V and 3 bases for J; bases not matched to a gene: 9. CDR3 length: 17 amino acids. The CDR3 reads CASRGQGASKGGNTIYF. The CDR3 nucleotides read TGCGCCAGCAGGGGACAGGGGGCTAGTAAGGGTGGAAACACCATATATTTT.

J is TRBJ2-2 and V is TRBV6-1; D uncertain. Germline assignment: CDR1 MNHNS and CDR2 SASEGT. The V gene lost 1 base and the J gene lost 6 bases, with 9 bases spanning the gap. This CDR3 comprises 14 residues. In DNA, the CDR3 is TGTGCCAGCAGTGAAGTGGGTGTTGCCGGGGAGCTGTTTTTT. Its protein is CASSEVGVAGELFF.

Points on this clone: The junction shows a germline mismatch at one end, possibly a read error. The V gene is TRBV6-1, the J gene TRBJ1-5; TRBD1 matches at 8 bases. Germline lookup yields CDR1 MNHNS and CDR2 SASEGT. CDR3 length equals 18 residues. The CDR3 DNA is TGTGCCAGCAGTGAATACGGTTACGGGACAGGTAGCACTCAGCCCCAGCATTTT. Protein: CASSEYGYGTGSTQPQHF.

This rearrangement joins TRBV19 to TRBJ2-3; 7 bases match TRBD2. Looked up from germline, CDR1 is LNHDA and CDR2 is SQIVND (reference sequence). Trimming took 1 base from V and 2 from J; bases not matched to a gene: 9. This CDR3 spans 17 amino acids. The CDR3 coding sequence is TGTGCCAGTAGTATAGGTGGTCTAGCGGAGATCACAGATACGCAGTATTTT. Protein sequence: CASSIGGLAEITDTQYF. The full variable domain, in which reference TRBV19 and TRBJ2-3 provide the parts outside the CDR3, is DGGITQSPKYLFRKEGQNVTLSCEQNLNHDAMYWYRQDPGQGLRLIYYSQIVNDFQKGDIAEGYSVSREKKESFPLTVTSAQKNPTAFYLCASSIGGLAEITDTQYFGPGTRLTVL.

The rearrangement links TRBV2 to TRBJ2-5; D is possibly TRBD1 (7 bases). Per the germline V gene, CDR1 is SNHLY and CDR2 is FYNNEI. The CDR3 consists of 15 residues. Between the trimmed V and J ends, which lost 1 base and 3 bases, there was a span of 12 bases. Here the CDR3 reads CASSEGARGEETQYF. DNA for the CDR3: TGTGCCAGCAGTGAAGGAGCCAGGGGGGAAGAGACCCAGTACTTC. The full variable domain, rest sourced from reference TRBV2 and TRBJ2-5, is EPEVTQTPSHQVTQMGQEVILRCVPISNHLYFYWYRQILGQKVEFLVSFYNNEISEKSEIFDDQFSVERPDGSNFTLKIRSTKLEDSAMYFCASSEGARGEETQYFGPGTRLLVL.

The chain has TRBV10-3 and TRBJ1-5; 7 positions match TRBD1. The ends lost 4 bases at V and 4 bases at J; junction bases unmatched: 4. This CDR3 comprises 14 residues. Germline V lookup: CDR1 ENHRY, CDR2 SYGVKD. CDR3 protein: CAISADRVNQPQHF. In DNA, the CDR3 is TGTGCCATCAGTGCCGACAGGGTAAATCAGCCCCAGCATTTT.

This sequence joins TRBV2 and TRBJ1-5; D unclear. CDR1 and CDR2 (germline): SNHLY, FYNNEI. V lost 0 bases and J 6 bases, leaving 6 bases between the germline ends. CDR3 length: 13 amino acids. CDR3 in DNA: TGTGCCAGCAGTGAAGCAGGCGTTCAGCCCCAGCATTTT. Amino acids: CASSEAGVQPQHF.

V gene TRBV3-1 (or the pseudogene TRBV3-2) combines with J gene TRBJ1-3, with no clear D. Trimming stripped 0 bases from V and 4 bases from J, with 7 bases between. Germline V gene data show CDR1 as LGHDT and CDR2 as YNNKEL (reference sequence). The CDR3 length is 14 residues. CDR3 DNA sequence: TGTGCCAGCAGCCAAGAAGCGGTAGGAAACACCATATATTTT. Translating gives CASSQEAVGNTIYF.

The chain is built from TRBV11-2 and TRBJ2-1, with D possibly matching TRBD2 (5 bases). The germline V gene has CDR1 SGHAT and CDR2 FQNNGV. This CDR3 comprises 16 residues. V was clipped by 5 bases and J by 3 bases, with 17 bases between them. CDR3 region: CASSQKASAGYNEQFF. CDR3 coding DNA: TGTGCCAGCAGCCAGAAGGCCTCGGCGGGCTACAATGAGCAGTTCTTC.

V is TRBV6-5 and J is TRBJ2-5, with D possibly called TRBD1 or TRBD2 (5 bases each). Germline V gene lookup returns CDR1 MNHEY and CDR2 SVGAGI. The ends were cut back, 7 bases at V and 3 bases at J, with 12 bases in the middle. The CDR3 consists of 13 residues. CDR3 loop: CASTGTVEETQYF. CDR3 coding DNA: TGTGCCAGCACCGGGACGGTAGAAGAGACCCAGTACTTC.

As to this clone: The same CDR3 can be traced to other DNA sequences in this sample. The chain combines TRBV2 with TRBJ1-5; the match to TRBD1 covers 10 bases. Germline values: CDR1 SNHLY, CDR2 FYNNEI. This CDR3 has 16 residues. V gave up 0 bases and J gave up 6 bases; unmatched junction bases: 5. The CDR3 loop is CASSEAGTGEGQPQHF. The CDR3 DNA follows: TGTGCCAGCAGTGAAGCGGGGACAGGGGAGGGTCAGCCCCAGCATTTT.

The chain employs TRBV21-1 and TRBJ1-3. TRBV21-1 is classified as a pseudogene. The CDR3 totals 15 residues. The CDR3 bases are TGTGCCAGCATCCTATACTACGCGACTGGAAACACCATATATTTT. Encoded protein: CASILYYATGNTIYF.

This clone was found a few times. The same CDR3 is also encoded by other DNA sequences in this sample. The genes are TRBV5-1 and TRBJ1-5; the match to TRBD1 covers 7 bases. J lost 1 base, V lost 4 bases, and 5 bases had no gene match. The germline V gene encodes CDR1 SGHRS and CDR2 YFSETQ. The CDR3 has 15 amino acids. The CDR3 is CASSPTTGSNQPQHF. CDR3 in DNA: TGCGCCAGCAGCCCAACGACAGGGAGCAATCAGCCCCAGCATTTT. The full variable domain, with the rest looked up from reference TRBV5-1 and TRBJ1-5, is KAGVTQTPRYLIKTRGQQVTLSCSPISGHRSVSWYQQTPGQGLQFLFEYFSETQRNKGNFPGRFSGRQFSNSRSEMNVSTLELGDSALYLCASSPTTGSNQPQHFGDGTRLSIL.

The chain is built from TRBV6-2 or TRBV6-3 and TRBJ1-2; tentative D call: TRBD1 (6 bases). The V end was cut by 6 bases, the J end by 5 bases, with 13 bases between. CDR1 and CDR2 from the germline V gene are MNHEY and SVGEGT. The CDR3 totals 13 residues. DNA of the CDR3: TGTGCCAGCAGCCAACAGGGTATTTATGGCTACACCTTC. Its protein is CASSQQGIYGYTF.

This clone was counted once. The chain couples TRBV6-5 to TRBJ2-3; D possibly matches TRBD1 or TRBD2 (5 bases each). Germline V gene sequence: CDR1 MNHEY, CDR2 SVGAGI. This CDR3 region has 14 residues. The V and J ends lost 4 bases and 3 bases respectively, with 11 bases between them. Here the CDR3 DNA reads TGTGCCAGCAGTTTTGGGACCTTTACAGATACGCAGTATTTT. Protein sequence: CASSFGTFTDTQYF.

The V and J genes are TRBV2 and TRBJ2-1; the match to TRBD1 covers 8 bases. The V gene end was trimmed by 6 bases and the J gene end by 7 bases; junction bases not matched to a gene: 14. The CDR3 is 16 residues long. Germline CDR1 and CDR2: SNHLY and FYNNEI. The CDR3 reads CASSLGVQGVDNEQFF. For the CDR3, the DNA is TGTGCCAGCAGCCTCGGAGTACAGGGGGTGGATAATGAGCAGTTCTTC.

The chain couples TRBV6-1 to TRBJ2-7; 10 positions agree with TRBD2. V lost 2 bases and J lost 0; bases outside the gene matches: 4. Germline CDR1 is MNHNS and CDR2 is SASEGT. The CDR3 is 16 residues long. In nucleotides, the CDR3 is TGTGCCAGCAGTGAAAAGCGGACTAGCGGCTCCTACGAGCAGTACTTC. Its protein is CASSEKRTSGSYEQYF.

The chain recombines TRBV6-5 with TRBJ2-7; the D gene is possibly TRBD1 (6 bases). Germline values: CDR1 MNHEY, CDR2 SVGAGI. Trimming stripped 5 bases from V and 3 bases from J, with 14 bases between. The CDR3 is made up of 14 amino acids. CDR3 sequence reads: CASSTRQEGYEQYF. The CDR3 region has the DNA TGTGCCAGCAGTACCCGACAGGAAGGCTACGAGCAGTACTTC.

This rearrangement joins TRBV19 to TRBJ1-5; 9 positions match TRBD1. Germline assignment: CDR1 LNHDA and CDR2 SQIVND (reference sequence). The CDR3 totals 14 residues. J was trimmed by 9 bases and V by 7 bases; bases with no gene match: 10. The CDR3 sequence: CASTPGQGSGPQHF. The CDR3 DNA sequence: TGTGCCAGTACACCGGGACAGGGAAGTGGGCCCCAGCATTTT.

The V and J genes are TRBV11-2 and TRBJ2-2; the match to TRBD2 covers 7 bases. The J segment lost 4 bases and the V segment lost 0 bases, leaving 17 bases of the junction unmatched. The germline CDR1 and CDR2 sequences are SGHAT and FQNNGV. CDR3 length: 20 amino acids. The CDR3 protein is CASSLEGGRWARSSTGELFF. CDR3 sequence (DNA): TGTGCCAGCAGCTTAGAGGGGGGGAGGTGGGCTAGAAGTTCCACCGGGGAGCTGTTTTTT.

The chain combines TRBV27 with TRBJ2-3; no definite D call. The CDR3 spans 16 residues. Germline V CDR1 and CDR2: MNHEY, SMNVEV (reference sequence). V was pared by 2 bases and J by 1 base, with 13 bases between. The CDR3 bases are TGTGCCAGCAGTTTAATGTTCGGTCGGGGCACAGATACGCAGTATTTT. As protein: CASSLMFGRGTDTQYF.

The table lists this clone with a count of one. The chain joins TRBV7-2 to TRBJ2-1; D possibly corresponds to TRBD2 (5 bases). The CDR3 extends over 16 amino acids. Germline V CDR1 and CDR2: SGHTA, FQGNSA. Between the trimmed V and J ends, which lost 0 bases and 3 bases, there was a span of 12 bases. CDR3 nucleotide sequence: TGTGCCAGCAGCTTAGCAGGTAGCGTGGGCTACAATGAGCAGTTCTTC. It translates to CASSLAGSVGYNEQFF.

The chain joins TRBV7-8 to TRBJ2-3; D perhaps matches TRBD1 (5 bases). Germline-derived CDR1 and CDR2 are SGHVS and FQNEAQ. V dropped 1 base and J dropped 3 bases, with 14 bases sitting between them. This CDR3 is built from 16 residues. The CDR3 spells CASSLVTGHNTDTQYF. The CDR3 DNA follows: TGTGCCAGCAGCTTAGTTACCGGACACAATACAGATACGCAGTATTTT. Variable domain in full (rest from reference TRBV7-8 and TRBJ2-3): GAGVSQSPRYKVAKRGQDVALRCDPISGHVSLFWYQQALGQGPEFLTYFQNEAQLDKSGLPSDRFFAERPEGSVSTLKIQRTQQEDSAVYLCASSLVTGHNTDTQYFGPGTRLTVL.

This chain connects TRBV7-8 to TRBJ2-7; 11 nucleotides align to TRBD1. The CDR3 is made up of 13 amino acids. Per the germline V gene, CDR1 is SGHVS and CDR2 is FQNEAQ. The J segment lost 5 bases and the V segment lost 8 bases, leaving 5 bases of the junction unmatched. CDR3 loop: CASRGQGANEQYF. CDR3 coding DNA: TGTGCCAGCCGAGGACAGGGGGCTAACGAGCAGTACTTC.

This clone was detected a few times. The chain couples TRBV6-5 to TRBJ1-1; TRBD1 matches 8 bases. The CDR3 spans 13 residues. V dropped 7 bases and J dropped 5; count of bases not matched to a gene: 6. Germline V gene data show CDR1 as MNHEY and CDR2 as SVGAGI. The CDR3 reads CASNPGQETEAFF. CDR3 DNA sequence: TGTGCCAGCAATCCGGGACAGGAGACTGAAGCTTTCTTT.